The rows below give T cell receptor beta chains drawn from one sample of a study of post-analysis software for immune sequencing data. Each CDR3 protein is one row after TCRdb ran MiXCR on the PCR reads. The data show around 440,000 distinct CDR3 sequences, around 40% seen once. The sequencing sample was made of blood. These receptors originate from a girl aged 10-17 years with multiple sclerosis. CDR3s include the opening cysteine and the closing phenylalanine or tryptophan. A D gene is named only where the DNA matches it firmly. Not every row has a clone size; where given, it reads once, few, many or a size class.

size	J	V	D	CDR3	DNA
few	TRBJ2-7	TRBV14	TRBD2	CASSQDPGTIYEQYF	TGTGCCAGCAGCCAAGATCCCGGGACTATCTACGAGCAGTACTTC
-	TRBJ2-1	TRBV28	TRBD2	CASSLQGLADSYNEQFF	TGTGCCAGCAGTTTACAGGGACTAGCGGACTCCTACAATGAGCAGTTCTTC
-	TRBJ2-7	TRBV15	TRBD1	CATSNGDSDYEQYF	TGTGCCACCAGCAACGGGGACAGTGACTACGAGCAGTACTTC
-	TRBJ1-5	TRBV7-9	-	CASSGRTNSNQPQHF	TGTGCCAGCAGCGGTAGGACAAATAGCAATCAGCCCCAGCATTTT
once	TRBJ2-7	TRBV12-3/TRBV12-4	-	CAGSFTVGGSYEQYF	TGTGCCGGCAGCTTTACGGTGGGGGGCTCCTACGAGCAGTACTTC
-	TRBJ2-1	TRBV7-8	-	CASSGIRDFHNEQFF	TGTGCCAGCAGTGGGATCCGGGACTTTCACAATGAGCAGTTCTTC
-	TRBJ2-3	TRBV20-1	-	CSASPAPDSTDTQYF	TGCAGTGCTAGTCCCGCACCGGATAGCACAGATACGCAGTATTTT
few	TRBJ2-3	TRBV6-4	TRBD2	CASSPGGLAGEADTQYF	TGTGCCAGCAGTCCGGGAGGACTAGCGGGAGAGGCAGATACGCAGTATTTT
-	TRBJ1-1	TRBV29-1	-	CSVAGALFTEAFF	TGCAGCGTGGCAGGGGCCTTATTTACTGAAGCTTTCTTT
few	TRBJ2-7	TRBV6-6	TRBD1	CASSYFGTGVSVEQYF	TGTGCCAGCAGTTACTTCGGGACAGGGGTTTCTGTCGAGCAGTACTTC
-	TRBJ2-3	TRBV20-1	TRBD2	CSGETYGRAPDTQYF	TGCAGTGGTGAAACCTACGGGAGGGCCCCAGATACGCAGTATTTT
-	TRBJ1-1	TRBV15	-	CATSRGRGPNTEAFF	TGTGCCACCAGCAGAGGTAGGGGACCGAACACTGAAGCTTTCTTT
-	TRBJ2-2	TRBV29-1	TRBD2	CSVEGLAGNTGELFF	TGCAGCGTTGAGGGACTAGCGGGGAACACCGGGGAGCTGTTTTTT
few	TRBJ2-5	TRBV27	TRBD2	CASSLIAGGPVETQYF	TGTGCCAGCAGTTTAATAGCGGGAGGGCCGGTCGAGACCCAGTACTTC
few	TRBJ2-1	TRBV7-3	TRBD2	CASSLNSGNQYNEQFF	TGTGCCAGCAGCTTAAATAGCGGGAACCAGTACAATGAGCAGTTCTTC
-	TRBJ2-7	TRBV5-5	-	CASSLEVGVLEQYF	TGTGCCAGCAGCTTGGAGGTCGGGGTCCTCGAGCAGTACTTC
-	TRBJ2-1	TRBV24-1	TRBD1	CATSDPRDRGGNEQFF	TGTGCCACCAGTGATCCTCGGGACAGGGGAGGCAATGAGCAGTTCTTC
-	TRBJ2-5	TRBV19	TRBD1	CASIRPDDRGQETQYF	TGTGCCAGTATCCGACCGGACGACAGGGGGCAAGAGACCCAGTACTTC
-	TRBJ2-7	TRBV20-1	-	CSAHVGRGTYEQYF	TGCAGTGCCCACGTCGGGAGAGGGACCTACGAGCAGTACTTC
-	TRBJ2-7	TRBV7-8	TRBD2	CASSPPGLAIEQYF	TGTGCCAGCAGCCCACCGGGACTAGCAATCGAGCAGTACTTC
few	TRBJ2-7	TRBV24-1	-	CATSDPGLGEQYF	TGTGCCACCAGTGATCCCGGCCTGGGAGAGCAGTACTTC
-	TRBJ1-1	TRBV10-3	-	CAISGDTVNTEAFF	TGTGCCATCAGTGGAGATACAGTGAACACTGAAGCTTTCTTT
few	TRBJ1-2	TRBV11-2	TRBD1	CASSSDRGGYTF	TGTGCCAGCAGCTCAGACAGGGGTGGCTACACCTTC
-	TRBJ1-4	TRBV6-6	-	CATLSWDSEKLFF	TGTGCCACCCTATCCTGGGACTCCGAAAAACTGTTTTTT
-	TRBJ2-7	TRBV28	-	CASNGVLDEQYF	TGTGCCAGCAATGGAGTGTTGGACGAGCAGTACTTC
few	TRBJ2-5	TRBV25-1	TRBD2	CASSELAGGETQYF	TGTGCCAGCAGTGAGTTAGCGGGGGGAGAGACCCAGTACTTC
once	TRBJ2-1	TRBV4-2	TRBD2	CASSPASGGNNEQFF	TGTGCCAGCAGCCCCGCTAGCGGGGGGAACAATGAGCAGTTCTTC
few	TRBJ2-5	TRBV5-1	-	CASSLDSDQETQYF	TGCGCCAGCAGCTTAGACAGCGACCAAGAGACCCAGTACTTC
few	TRBJ1-6	TRBV6-6	-	CASSYPRTVNSPLHF	TGTGCCAGCAGTTACCCCCGGACAGTAAATTCACCCCTCCACTTT
few	TRBJ2-7	TRBV5-1	TRBD2	CASSWGTSGRPTYEQYF	TGCGCCAGCAGCTGGGGGACTAGCGGGAGGCCTACCTACGAGCAGTACTTC
-	TRBJ1-2	TRBV2	-	CASSPTQNGYTF	TGTGCCAGCAGTCCTACACAGAATGGCTACACCTTC
-	TRBJ2-1	TRBV28	-	CASSFSFAAPGGYNEQFF	TGTGCCAGCAGTTTTTCCTTCGCGGCACCAGGGGGGTACAATGAGCAGTTCTTC
-	TRBJ1-1	TRBV4-3	-	CASSQGVFFGGTEAFF	TGCGCCAGCAGCCAAGGTGTATTTTTCGGGGGGACTGAAGCTTTCTTT
few	TRBJ2-1	TRBV6-2/TRBV6-3	TRBD1	CASIPRGTGFSHEQFF	TGTGCCAGCATCCCCAGGGGGACAGGGTTTTCCCATGAGCAGTTCTTC
-	TRBJ2-3	TRBV5-1	-	CASSLELDTQYF	TGCGCCAGCAGCTTGGAGCTTGATACGCAGTATTTT
-	TRBJ2-5	TRBV5-1	-	CASSPDGTPGETQYF	TGCGCCAGCAGTCCGGATGGGACCCCGGGGGAGACCCAGTACTTC
-	TRBJ2-5	TRBV29-1	-	CSGDSFQETQYF	TGCAGCGGAGACAGCTTCCAAGAGACCCAGTACTTC
-	TRBJ2-3	TRBV4-1	-	CASKTTSSTDTQYF	TGCGCCAGCAAAACGACATCTAGCACAGATACGCAGTATTTT
-	TRBJ2-7	TRBV27	-	CASSSGGLASSYEQYF	TGTGCCAGCAGTTCCGGAGGGCTAGCGAGCTCCTACGAGCAGTACTTC
-	TRBJ2-5	TRBV24-1	-	CATSDLKGSETQYF	TGTGCCACCAGTGATTTGAAGGGTTCGGAGACCCAGTACTTC
few	TRBJ2-7	TRBV28	-	CASSLSPTGSYEQYF	TGTGCCAGCAGTTTATCCCCAACAGGATCCTACGAGCAGTACTTC
-	TRBJ2-7	TRBV5-1	-	CASSLGYGTSYEQYF	TGCGCCAGCAGCTTGGGTTATGGAACCTCCTACGAGCAGTACTTC
few	TRBJ1-2	TRBV28	-	CASSFGGSNYGYTF	TGTGCCAGCAGTTTCGGGGGTTCTAACTATGGCTACACCTTC
-	TRBJ2-5	TRBV20-1	-	CSASLGGVWEQYF	TGCAGTGCTAGTCTAGGGGGGGTTTGGGAGCAGTACTTC
-	TRBJ2-3	TRBV7-9	-	CASSGPGHLSTDTQYF	TGTGCCAGCAGCGGTCCGGGACACCTCAGCACAGATACGCAGTATTTT
few	TRBJ1-2	TRBV29-1	TRBD1	CSSGTAPYGYTF	TGCAGCAGCGGGACAGCCCCTTATGGCTACACCTTC